The clone carrying this T cell receptor beta chain was picked up a small number of times. Antigen: not known. One end of the junction is discordant with germline, which a read error may explain. This CDR3 has 16 amino acids. The germline V gene encodes CDR1 SGHRS and CDR2 YFSETQ. The sample originates from a study of T-cell reconstitution after alpha-beta-depleted transplantation in children. Points from the study as a whole: Several hundred graft clones that had expanded were reportedly the source of alpha-beta T cells about two months after transplant. Surviving thymic progenitors and recipient T cells were the source of high TCRbeta diversity at day 60 in some patients. Counts and diversity of T cells one year after transplant came mostly from newly produced T cells.

Preparation of the TCRbeta library involved a method that used unique molecular identifiers. TCRdb used MiXCR to reprocess the PCR reads, holding one entry per CDR3 protein. The repertoire holds fewer than 750,000 distinct CDR3 sequences, with 25% to 30% as singletons. The sample consisted of PBMCs, taken before TCRalphabeta/CD19-depleted stem cell transplant. The rearrangement uses TRBV5-1 and TRBJ2-1; 8 bases match TRBD2. The source of this sequence is a boy in the first two years of life with Wiskott-Aldrich syndrome, due to receive a stem cell transplant. Here the CDR3 DNA reads TGCGCCAGCAGCAGGACTAGCTCAAGCTCCTACAATGAACAGTTCTTC. Protein sequence: CASSRTSSSSYNEQFF. Variable domain in full (rest from reference TRBV5-1 and TRBJ2-1): KAGVTQTPRYLIKTRGQQVTLSCSPISGHRSVSWYQQTPGQGLQFLFEYFSETQRNKGNFPGRFSGRQFSNSRSEMNVSTLELGDSALYLCASSRTSSSSYNEQFFGPGTRLTVL.